The clone carrying this TCR beta chain was seen just once. Its antigen remains unknown. These data originate in a study of T cell repertoires in cytomegalovirus infection. Each CDR3 protein gets one entry after TCRdb re-called the reads with MiXCR. This table holds 650,000 to 900,000 distinct CDR3 sequences, about 29% found once. Germline-derived CDR1 and CDR2 are MNHNS and SASEGT. The CDR3 runs to 16 residues. The V and J ends lost 1 base and 2 bases respectively, with 15 bases between them. This specimen consisted of cultured CD8+ T cells from PBMCs, obtained from culture after CMV antigen stimulation. The receptor comes from a human donor in good health (CMV status not recorded). Some clones in this sample may be carry-over from other donors' samples. This rearrangement joins TRBV6-1 to TRBJ2-7; D remains ambiguous. This CDR3 is CASSEGSKEWAYEQYF. The CDR3 region has the DNA TGTGCCAGCAGTGAAGGATCGAAAGAGTGGGCCTACGAGCAGTACTTC.